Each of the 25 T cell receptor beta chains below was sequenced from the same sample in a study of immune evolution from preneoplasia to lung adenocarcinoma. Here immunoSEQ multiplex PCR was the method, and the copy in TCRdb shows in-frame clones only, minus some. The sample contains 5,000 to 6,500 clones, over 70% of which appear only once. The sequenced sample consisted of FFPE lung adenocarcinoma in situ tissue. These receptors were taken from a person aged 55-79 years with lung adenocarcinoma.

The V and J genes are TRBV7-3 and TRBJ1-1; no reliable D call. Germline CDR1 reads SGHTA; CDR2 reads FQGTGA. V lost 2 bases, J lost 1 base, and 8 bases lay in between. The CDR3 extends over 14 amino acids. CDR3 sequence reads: CASSLLGSNTEAFF. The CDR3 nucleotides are TGTGCCAGCAGCTTACTGGGGTCGAACACTGAAGCTTTCTTT.

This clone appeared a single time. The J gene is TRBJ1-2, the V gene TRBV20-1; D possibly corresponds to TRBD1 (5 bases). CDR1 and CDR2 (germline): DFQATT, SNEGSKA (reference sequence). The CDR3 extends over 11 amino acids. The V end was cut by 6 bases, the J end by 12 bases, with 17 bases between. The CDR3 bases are TGCAGTGCGGACACAAAGGGGTTTCACACCTTC. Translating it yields CSADTKGFHTF.

The CDR3 coding sequence is TGTGCCAGCAGCCCTAGCGGCACAGATACGCAGTATTTT. This sequence encodes CASSPSGTDTQYF. The rearrangement links TRBV7-9 to TRBJ2-3; the D gene is possibly TRBD2 (6 bases). The V gene lost 5 bases and the J gene lost 1 base, with 7 bases spanning the gap. The germline V gene has CDR1 SEHNR and CDR2 FQNEAQ (reference sequence). This CDR3 has 13 amino acids.

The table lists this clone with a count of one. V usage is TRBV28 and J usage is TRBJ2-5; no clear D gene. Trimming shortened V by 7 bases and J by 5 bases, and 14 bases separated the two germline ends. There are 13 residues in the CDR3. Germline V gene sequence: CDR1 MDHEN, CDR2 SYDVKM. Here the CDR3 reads CASTYGRRETQYF. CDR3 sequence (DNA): TGTGCCAGCACCTACGGACGGCGGGAGACCCAGTACTTC.

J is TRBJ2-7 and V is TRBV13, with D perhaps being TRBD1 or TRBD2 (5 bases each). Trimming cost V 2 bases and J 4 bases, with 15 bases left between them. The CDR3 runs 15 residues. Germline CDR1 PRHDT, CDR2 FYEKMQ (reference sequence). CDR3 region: CASSLRSGREYEQYF. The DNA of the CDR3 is TGTGCCAGCAGCTTACGATCGGGCAGGGAGTACGAGCAGTACTTC.

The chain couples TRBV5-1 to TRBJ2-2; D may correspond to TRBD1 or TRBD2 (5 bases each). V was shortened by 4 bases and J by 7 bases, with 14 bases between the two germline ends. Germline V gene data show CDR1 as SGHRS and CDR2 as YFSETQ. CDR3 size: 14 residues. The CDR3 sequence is CASSPGAGYGELFF. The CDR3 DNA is TGCGCCAGCAGCCCCGGGGCCGGCTACGGGGAGCTGTTTTTT.

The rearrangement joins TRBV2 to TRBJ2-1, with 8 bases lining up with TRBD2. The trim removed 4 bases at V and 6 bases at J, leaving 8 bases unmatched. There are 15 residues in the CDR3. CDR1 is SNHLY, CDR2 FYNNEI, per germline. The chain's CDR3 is CASSGLTSGSNEQFF. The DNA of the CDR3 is TGTGCCAGCAGTGGCCTCACTAGCGGTTCCAATGAGCAGTTCTTC.

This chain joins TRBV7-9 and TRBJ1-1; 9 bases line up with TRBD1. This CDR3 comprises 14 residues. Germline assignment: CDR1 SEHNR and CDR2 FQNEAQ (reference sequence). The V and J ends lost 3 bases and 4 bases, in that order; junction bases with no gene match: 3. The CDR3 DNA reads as TGTGCCAGCAGCTTCCAGGACAGGGGCACTGAAGCTTTCTTT. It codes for CASSFQDRGTEAFF. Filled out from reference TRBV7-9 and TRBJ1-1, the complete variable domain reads DTGVSQNPRHKITKRGQNVTFRCDPISEHNRLYWYRQTLGQGPEFLTYFQNEAQLEKSRLLSDRFSAERPKGSFSTLEIQRTEQGDSAMYLCASSFQDRGTEAFFGQGTRLTVV.

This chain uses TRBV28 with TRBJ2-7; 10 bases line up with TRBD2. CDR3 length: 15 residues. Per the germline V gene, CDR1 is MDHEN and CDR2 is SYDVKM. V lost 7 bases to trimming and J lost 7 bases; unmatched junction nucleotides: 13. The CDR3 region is CASMDGAGGVWEQYF. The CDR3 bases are TGTGCCAGCATGGATGGAGCGGGGGGGGTCTGGGAGCAGTACTTC.

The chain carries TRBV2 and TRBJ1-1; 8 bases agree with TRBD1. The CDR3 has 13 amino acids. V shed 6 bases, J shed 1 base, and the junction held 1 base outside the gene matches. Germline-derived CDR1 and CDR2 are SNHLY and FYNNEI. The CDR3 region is CASRDRENTEAFF. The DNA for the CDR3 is TGTGCCAGCAGGGACAGGGAGAACACTGAAGCTTTCTTT.

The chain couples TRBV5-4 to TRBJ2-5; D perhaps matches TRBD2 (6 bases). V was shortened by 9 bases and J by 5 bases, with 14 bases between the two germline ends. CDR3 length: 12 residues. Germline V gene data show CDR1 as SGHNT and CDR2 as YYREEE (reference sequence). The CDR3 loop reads CATGGGWETQYF. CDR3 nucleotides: TGTGCCACCGGGGGTGGTTGGGAGACCCAGTACTTC.

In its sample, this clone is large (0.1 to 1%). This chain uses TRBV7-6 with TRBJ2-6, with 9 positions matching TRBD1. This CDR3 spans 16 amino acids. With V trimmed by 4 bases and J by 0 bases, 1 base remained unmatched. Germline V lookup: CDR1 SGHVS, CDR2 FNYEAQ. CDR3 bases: TGTGCCAGCAGCTCGGGACAGGGCTCTGGGGCCAACGTCCTGACTTTC. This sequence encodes CASSSGQGSGANVLTF. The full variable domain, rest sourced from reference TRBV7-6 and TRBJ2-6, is GAGVSQSPRYKVTKRGQDVALRCDPISGHVSLYWYRQALGQGPEFLTYFNYEAQQDKSGLPNDRFSAERPEGSISTLTIQRTEQRDSAMYRCASSSGQGSGANVLTFGAGSRLTVL.

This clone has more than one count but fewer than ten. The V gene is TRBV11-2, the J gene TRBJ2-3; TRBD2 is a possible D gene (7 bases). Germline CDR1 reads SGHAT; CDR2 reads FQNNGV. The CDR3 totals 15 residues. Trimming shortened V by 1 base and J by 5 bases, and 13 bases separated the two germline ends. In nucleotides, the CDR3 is TGTGCCAGCAGCTTAGGCGGGGGCCATGGAGATACGCAGTATTTT. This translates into CASSLGGGHGDTQYF. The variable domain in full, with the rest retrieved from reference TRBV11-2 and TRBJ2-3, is EAGVAQSPRYKIIEKRQSVAFWCNPISGHATLYWYQQILGQGPKLLIQFQNNGVVDDSQLPKDRFSAERLKGVDSTLKIQPAKLEDSAVYLCASSLGGGHGDTQYFGPGTRLTVL.

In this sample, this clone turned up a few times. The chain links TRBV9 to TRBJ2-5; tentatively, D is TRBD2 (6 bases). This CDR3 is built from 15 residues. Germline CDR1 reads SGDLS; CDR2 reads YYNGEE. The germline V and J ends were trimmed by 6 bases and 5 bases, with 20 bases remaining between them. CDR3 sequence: CASNQNGGKGETQYF. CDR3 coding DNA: TGTGCCAGCAACCAAAATGGAGGGAAGGGGGAGACCCAGTACTTC.

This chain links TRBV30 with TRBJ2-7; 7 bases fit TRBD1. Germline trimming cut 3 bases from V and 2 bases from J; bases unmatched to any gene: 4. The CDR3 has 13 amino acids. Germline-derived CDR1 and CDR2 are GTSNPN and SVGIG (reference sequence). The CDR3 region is CAWRATGAYEQYF. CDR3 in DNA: TGTGCCTGGAGAGCTACAGGGGCCTACGAGCAGTACTTC.

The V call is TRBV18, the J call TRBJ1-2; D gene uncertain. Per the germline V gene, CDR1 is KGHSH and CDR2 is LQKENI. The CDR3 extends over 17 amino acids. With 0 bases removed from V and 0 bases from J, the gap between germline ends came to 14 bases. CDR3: CASSPPNLGRTNYGYTF. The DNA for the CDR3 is TGTGCCAGCTCACCACCGAATCTAGGCAGAACTAACTATGGCTACACCTTC.

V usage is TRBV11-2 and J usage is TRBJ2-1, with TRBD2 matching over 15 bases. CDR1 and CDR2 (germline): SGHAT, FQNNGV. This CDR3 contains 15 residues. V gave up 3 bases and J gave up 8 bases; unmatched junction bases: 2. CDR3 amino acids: CASSFWTSGGDEQFF. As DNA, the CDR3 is TGTGCCAGCAGCTTCTGGACTAGCGGGGGGGATGAGCAGTTCTTC.

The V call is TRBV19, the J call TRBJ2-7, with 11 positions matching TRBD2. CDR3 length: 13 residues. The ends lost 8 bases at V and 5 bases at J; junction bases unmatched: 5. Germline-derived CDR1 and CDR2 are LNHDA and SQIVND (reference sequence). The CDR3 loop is CASSLGLADEQYF. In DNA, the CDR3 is TGTGCCAGTTCCCTGGGACTAGCGGACGAGCAGTACTTC.

CDR3 in DNA: TGTGCCAGCAGTTTACGGGGCAGGGGCTCTGTCTATAATTCACCCCTCCACTTT. Protein: CASSLRGRGSVYNSPLHF. This chain connects TRBV28 to TRBJ1-6, with TRBD1 as a possible D gene (6 bases). The length of the CDR3 is 18 residues. V was cut by 2 bases and J by 3 bases, with 17 bases left in between. CDR1 and CDR2 from the germline V gene are MDHEN and SYDVKM.

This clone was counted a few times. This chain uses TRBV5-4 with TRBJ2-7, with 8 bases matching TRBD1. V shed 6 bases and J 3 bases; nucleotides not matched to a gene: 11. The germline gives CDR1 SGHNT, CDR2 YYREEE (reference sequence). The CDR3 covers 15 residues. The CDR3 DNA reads TGTGCCAGCACCGAGGGTGACAGGGGCGGCTACGAGCAGTACTTC. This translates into CASTEGDRGGYEQYF.

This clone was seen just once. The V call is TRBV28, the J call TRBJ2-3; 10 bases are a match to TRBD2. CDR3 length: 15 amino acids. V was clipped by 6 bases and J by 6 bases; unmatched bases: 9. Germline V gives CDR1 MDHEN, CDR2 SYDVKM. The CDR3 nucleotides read TGTGCCAGCAGGCACCCGGGACTAGCGTGGGATACGCAGTATTTT. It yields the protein CASRHPGLAWDTQYF.

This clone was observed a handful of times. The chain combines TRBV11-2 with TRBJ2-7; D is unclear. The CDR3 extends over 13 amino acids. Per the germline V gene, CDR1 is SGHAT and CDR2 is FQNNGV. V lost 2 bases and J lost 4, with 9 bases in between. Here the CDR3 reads CASSLTLGYEQYF. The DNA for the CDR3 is TGTGCCAGCAGCTTAACCTTAGGGTACGAGCAGTACTTC.

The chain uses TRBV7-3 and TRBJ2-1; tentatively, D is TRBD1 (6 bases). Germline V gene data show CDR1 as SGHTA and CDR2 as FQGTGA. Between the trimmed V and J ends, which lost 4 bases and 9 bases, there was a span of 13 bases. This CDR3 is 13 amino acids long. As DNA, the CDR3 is TGTGCCAGCAGCTCGACCGGGACAACTGAGCAGTTCTTC. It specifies CASSSTGTTEQFF.

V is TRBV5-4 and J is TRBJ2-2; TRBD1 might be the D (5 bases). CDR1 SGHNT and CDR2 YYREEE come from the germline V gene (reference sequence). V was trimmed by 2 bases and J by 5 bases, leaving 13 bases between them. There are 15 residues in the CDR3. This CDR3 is CASSFRAGKTGELFF. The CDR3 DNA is TGTGCCAGCAGCTTTCGGGCAGGGAAGACCGGGGAGCTGTTTTTT. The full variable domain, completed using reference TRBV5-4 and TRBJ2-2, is ETGVTQSPTHLIKTRGQQVTLRCSSQSGHNTVSWYQQALGQGPQFIFQYYREEENGRGNFPPRFSGLQFPNYSSELNVNALELDDSALYLCASSFRAGKTGELFFGEGSRLTVL.

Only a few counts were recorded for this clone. CDR3 region: CATVDSGNTIYF. Written as DNA, the CDR3 is TGTGCCACCGTCGACTCTGGAAACACCATATATTTT. This rearrangement joins TRBV2 to TRBJ1-3; D gene ambiguous. Germline V gene sequence: CDR1 SNHLY, CDR2 FYNNEI. Between the trimmed V and J ends, which lost 10 bases and 0 bases, there was a span of 7 bases. This CDR3 has 12 amino acids. The whole variable domain, remainder taken from reference TRBV2 and TRBJ1-3, is EPEVTQTPSHQVTQMGQEVILRCVPISNHLYFYWYRQILGQKVEFLVSFYNNEISEKSEIFDDQFSVERPDGSNFTLKIRSTKLEDSAMYFCATVDSGNTIYFGEGSWLTVV.